The rows below give T cell receptor beta chains drawn from one sample of a study of T cells after yellow fever vaccination. TCRdb reprocessed the 5' RACE reads with MiXCR, giving one entry per CDR3 protein. Altogether 310,000 or so distinct CDR3 sequences are present, around 4% being singletons, with the ten largest covering 23%. Material: PBMCs, obtained on the day of the yellow fever booster vaccination. Receptors originate from a man between 18 and 29 years old who received the YFV17D yellow fever vaccine. Each CDR3 is given with its conserved first and last residue. The D gene is left open where the match is weak. Size tells how often a clone was seen (once, few, many) or the class of an expanded clone, and some rows leave it out.

j_call: TRBJ1-2; v_call: TRBV12-3/TRBV12-4; clone_size: many; d_call: NA; cdr3_nt: TGTGCCAGCAGTTTAGGCCATCCCTATGGCTACACCTTC; cdr3_aa: CASSLGHPYGYTF
j_call: TRBJ1-2; v_call: TRBV25-1; clone_size: NA; d_call: NA; cdr3_nt: TGTGCCAGCAGTGATGAGTGGAAGGGCCATATTTCGGGTGGCTACACCTTC; cdr3_aa: CASSDEWKGHISGGYTF
j_call: TRBJ2-3; v_call: TRBV7-2; clone_size: many; d_call: TRBD2; cdr3_nt: TGTGCCAGCAGCTTAGATTTCAAGGGGCGGGGGACAGATACGCAGTATTTT; cdr3_aa: CASSLDFKGRGTDTQYF
j_call: TRBJ1-1; v_call: TRBV5-1; clone_size: NA; d_call: TRBD1; cdr3_nt: TGCGCCAGCAGCAACAGGGGGCCCAACACTGAAGCTTTCTTT; cdr3_aa: CASSNRGPNTEAFF
j_call: TRBJ2-5; v_call: TRBV5-1; clone_size: few; d_call: NA; cdr3_nt: TGCGCCAGCAGCTTGGTGGATGGAGGGTTGGAGACCCAGTACTTC; cdr3_aa: CASSLVDGGLETQYF
j_call: TRBJ1-1; v_call: TRBV29-1; clone_size: many; d_call: NA; cdr3_nt: TGCAGCGTTGCGCAGCAGGGGAACACTGAAGCTTTCTTT; cdr3_aa: CSVAQQGNTEAFF
j_call: TRBJ2-5; v_call: TRBV12-5; clone_size: many; d_call: TRBD2; cdr3_nt: TGTGCTAGTGGCCCCGGGACTACCGGGCCCTTCCAAGAGACCCAGTACTTC; cdr3_aa: CASGPGTTGPFQETQYF
j_call: TRBJ2-7; v_call: TRBV6-2/TRBV6-3; clone_size: many; d_call: NA; cdr3_nt: TGTGCCAGCAGTTGGGACACTAGCTCCTACGAGCAGTACTTC; cdr3_aa: CASSWDTSSYEQYF
j_call: TRBJ2-7; v_call: TRBV5-1; clone_size: NA; d_call: TRBD1; cdr3_nt: TGCGCCAGCAGCATCCGGGACAGGGACTACGAGCAGTACTTC; cdr3_aa: CASSIRDRDYEQYF
j_call: TRBJ2-3; v_call: TRBV4-3; clone_size: many; d_call: NA; cdr3_nt: TGCGCCAGCAGCCGGGTCTTCCTTTCCACAGATACGCAGTATTTT; cdr3_aa: CASSRVFLSTDTQYF
j_call: TRBJ2-1; v_call: TRBV4-3; clone_size: few; d_call: NA; cdr3_nt: TGCGCCAGCACCAAGGACCGCTCCTACAATGAGCAGTTCTTC; cdr3_aa: CASTKDRSYNEQFF